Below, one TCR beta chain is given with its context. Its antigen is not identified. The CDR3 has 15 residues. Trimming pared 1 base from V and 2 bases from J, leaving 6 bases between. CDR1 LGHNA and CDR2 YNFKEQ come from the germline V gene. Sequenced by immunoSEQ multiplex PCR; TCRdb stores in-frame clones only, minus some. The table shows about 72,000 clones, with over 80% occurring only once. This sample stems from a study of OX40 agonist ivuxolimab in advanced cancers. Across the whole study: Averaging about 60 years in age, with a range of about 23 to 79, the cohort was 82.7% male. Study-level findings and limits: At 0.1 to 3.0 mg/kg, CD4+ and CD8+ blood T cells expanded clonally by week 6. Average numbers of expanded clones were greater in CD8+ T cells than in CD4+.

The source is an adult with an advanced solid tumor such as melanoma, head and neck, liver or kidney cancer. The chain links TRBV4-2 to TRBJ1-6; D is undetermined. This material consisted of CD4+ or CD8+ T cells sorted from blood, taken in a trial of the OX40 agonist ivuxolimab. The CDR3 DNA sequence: TGTGCCAGCAGCCAAGTGCCTACCTATAATTCACCCCTCCACTTT. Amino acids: CASSQVPTYNSPLHF.